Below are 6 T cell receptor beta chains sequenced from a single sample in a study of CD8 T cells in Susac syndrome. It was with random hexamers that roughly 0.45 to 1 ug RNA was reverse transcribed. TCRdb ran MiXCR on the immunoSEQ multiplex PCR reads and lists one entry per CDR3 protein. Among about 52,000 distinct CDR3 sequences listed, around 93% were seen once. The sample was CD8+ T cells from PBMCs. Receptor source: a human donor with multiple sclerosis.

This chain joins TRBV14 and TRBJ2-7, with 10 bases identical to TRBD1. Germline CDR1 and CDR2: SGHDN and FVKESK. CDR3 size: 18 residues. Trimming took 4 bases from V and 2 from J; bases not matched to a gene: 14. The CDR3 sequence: CASSPGTGGQGDPYEQYF. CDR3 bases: TGTGCCAGCAGCCCAGGCACGGGCGGACAGGGGGACCCCTACGAGCAGTACTTC.

The CDR3 loop reads CASSTGPPAIQTQYF. The CDR3 bases are TGTGCCAGCAGTACGGGACCCCCGGCTATACAGACCCAGTACTTC. The chain links TRBV9 to TRBJ2-5, with D perhaps matching TRBD1 or TRBD2 (5 bases each). V was clipped by 5 bases and J by 6 bases, with 20 bases between them. CDR1 is SGDLS and CDR2 is YYNGEE in the germline V gene. The CDR3 loop spans 15 amino acids.

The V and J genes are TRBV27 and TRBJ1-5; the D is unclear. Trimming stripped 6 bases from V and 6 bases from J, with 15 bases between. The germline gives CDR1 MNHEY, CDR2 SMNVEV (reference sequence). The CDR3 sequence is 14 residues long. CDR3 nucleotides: TGTGCCAGCAGCTCTGGCAGCGCAGGTCAGCCCCAGCATTTT. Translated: CASSSGSAGQPQHF.

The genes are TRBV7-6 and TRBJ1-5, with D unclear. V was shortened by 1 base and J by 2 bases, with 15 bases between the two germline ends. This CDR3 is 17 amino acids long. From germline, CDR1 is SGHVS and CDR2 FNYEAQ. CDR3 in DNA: TGTGCCAGCAGCTTAGTCGGGGATCTGAATGGCAATCAGCCCCAGCATTTT. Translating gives CASSLVGDLNGNQPQHF.

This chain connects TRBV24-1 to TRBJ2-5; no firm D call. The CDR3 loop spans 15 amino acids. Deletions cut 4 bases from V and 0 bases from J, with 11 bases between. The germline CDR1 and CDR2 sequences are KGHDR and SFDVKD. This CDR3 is CATSDPRGNQETQYF. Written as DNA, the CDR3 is TGTGCCACCAGTGACCCCCGAGGAAACCAAGAGACCCAGTACTTC.

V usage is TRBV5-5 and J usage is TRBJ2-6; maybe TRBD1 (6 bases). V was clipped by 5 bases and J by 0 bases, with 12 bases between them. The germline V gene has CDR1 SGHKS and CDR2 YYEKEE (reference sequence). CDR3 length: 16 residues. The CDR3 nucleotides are TGTGCCAGCAGTTCGGACAGCATCTCTGGGGCCAACGTCCTGACTTTC. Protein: CASSSDSISGANVLTF.